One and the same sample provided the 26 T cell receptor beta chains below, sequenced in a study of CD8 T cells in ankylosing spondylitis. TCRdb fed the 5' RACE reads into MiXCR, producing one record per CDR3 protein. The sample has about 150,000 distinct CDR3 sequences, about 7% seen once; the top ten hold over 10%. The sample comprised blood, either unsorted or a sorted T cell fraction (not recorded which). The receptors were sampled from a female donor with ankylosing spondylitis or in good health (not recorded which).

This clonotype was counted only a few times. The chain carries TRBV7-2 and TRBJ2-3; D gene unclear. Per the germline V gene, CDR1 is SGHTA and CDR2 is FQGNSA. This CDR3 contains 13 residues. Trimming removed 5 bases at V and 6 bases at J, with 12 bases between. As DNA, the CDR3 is TGTGCCAGCAGCCAGTACGACCCGGATACGCAGTATTTT. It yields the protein CASSQYDPDTQYF.

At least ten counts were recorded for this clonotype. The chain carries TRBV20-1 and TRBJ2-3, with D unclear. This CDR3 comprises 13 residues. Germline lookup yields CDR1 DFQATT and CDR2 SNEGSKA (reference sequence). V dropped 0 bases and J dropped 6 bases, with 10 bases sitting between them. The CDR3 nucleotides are TGCAGTGCTAGAGATCAACGAGAGGATACGCAGTATTTT. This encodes CSARDQREDTQYF.

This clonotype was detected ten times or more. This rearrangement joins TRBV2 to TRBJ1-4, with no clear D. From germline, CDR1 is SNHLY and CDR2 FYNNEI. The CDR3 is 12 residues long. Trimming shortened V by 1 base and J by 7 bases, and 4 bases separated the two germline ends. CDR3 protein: CASSEEGEKLFF. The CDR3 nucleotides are TGTGCCAGCAGTGAAGAAGGTGAAAAACTGTTTTTT.

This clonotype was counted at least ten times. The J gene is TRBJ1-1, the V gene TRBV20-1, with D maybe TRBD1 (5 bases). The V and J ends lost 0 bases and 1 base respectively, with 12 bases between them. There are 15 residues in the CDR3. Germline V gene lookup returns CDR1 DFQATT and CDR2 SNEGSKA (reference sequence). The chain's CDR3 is CSARERGRWNTEAFF. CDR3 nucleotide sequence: TGCAGTGCTAGAGAGAGGGGCAGGTGGAACACTGAAGCTTTCTTT.

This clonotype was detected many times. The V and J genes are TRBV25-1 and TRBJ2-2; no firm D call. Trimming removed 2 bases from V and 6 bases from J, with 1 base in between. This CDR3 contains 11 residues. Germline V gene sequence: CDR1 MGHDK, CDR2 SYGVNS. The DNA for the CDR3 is TGTGCCAGCAGTGAAGCCGGGGAGCTGTTTTTT. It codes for CASSEAGELFF.

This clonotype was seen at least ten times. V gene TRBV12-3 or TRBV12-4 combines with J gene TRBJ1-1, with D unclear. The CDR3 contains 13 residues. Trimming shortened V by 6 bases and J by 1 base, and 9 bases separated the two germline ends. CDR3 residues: CASSPTPNTEAFF. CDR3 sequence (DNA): TGTGCCAGCAGCCCGACACCGAACACTGAAGCTTTCTTT.

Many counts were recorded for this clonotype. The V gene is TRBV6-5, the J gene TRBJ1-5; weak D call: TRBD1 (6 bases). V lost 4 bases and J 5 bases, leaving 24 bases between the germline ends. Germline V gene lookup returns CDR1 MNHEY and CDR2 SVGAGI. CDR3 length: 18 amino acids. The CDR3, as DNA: TGTGCCAGCAGTTCCCTAAGGGGGGGCCACAGGAGGCATCAGCCCCAGCATTTT. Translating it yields CASSSLRGGHRRHQPQHF.

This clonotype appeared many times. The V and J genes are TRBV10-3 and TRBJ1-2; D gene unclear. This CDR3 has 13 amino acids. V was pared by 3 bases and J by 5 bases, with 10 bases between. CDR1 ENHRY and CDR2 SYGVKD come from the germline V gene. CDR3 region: CAISEVGAYGYTF. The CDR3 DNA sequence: TGTGCCATCAGTGAAGTCGGAGCGTATGGCTACACCTTC.

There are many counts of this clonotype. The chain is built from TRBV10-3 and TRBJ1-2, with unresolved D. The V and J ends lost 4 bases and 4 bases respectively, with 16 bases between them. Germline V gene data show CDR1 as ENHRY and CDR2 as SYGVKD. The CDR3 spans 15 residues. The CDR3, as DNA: TGTGCCATCAGTGCGCCGAGCTCACCCAGCTATGGCTACACCTTC. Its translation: CAISAPSSPSYGYTF.

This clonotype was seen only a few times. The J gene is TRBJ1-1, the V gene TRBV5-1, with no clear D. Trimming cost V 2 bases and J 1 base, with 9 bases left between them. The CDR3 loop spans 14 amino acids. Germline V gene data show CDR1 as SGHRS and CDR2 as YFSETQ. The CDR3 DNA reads TGCGCCAGCAGCTTTACGGCAGCGAACACTGAAGCTTTCTTT. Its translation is CASSFTAANTEAFF.

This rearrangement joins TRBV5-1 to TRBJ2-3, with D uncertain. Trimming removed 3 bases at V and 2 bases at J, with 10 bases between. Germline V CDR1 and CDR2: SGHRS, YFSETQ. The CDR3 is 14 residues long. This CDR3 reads CASSWASPTDTQYF. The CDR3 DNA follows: TGCGCCAGCAGCTGGGCCAGCCCCACAGATACGCAGTATTTT.

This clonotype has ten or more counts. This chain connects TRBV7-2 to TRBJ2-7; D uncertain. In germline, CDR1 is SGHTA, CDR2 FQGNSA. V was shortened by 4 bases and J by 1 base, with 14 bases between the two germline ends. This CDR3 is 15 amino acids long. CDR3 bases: TGTGCCAGCAGCTACTCCGGCACCGCATCCTACGAGCAGTACTTC. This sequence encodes CASSYSGTASYEQYF.

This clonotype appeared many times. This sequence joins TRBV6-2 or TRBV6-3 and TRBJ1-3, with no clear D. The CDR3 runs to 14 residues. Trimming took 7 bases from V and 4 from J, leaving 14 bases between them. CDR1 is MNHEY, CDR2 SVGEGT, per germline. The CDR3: CASTRWISGNTIYF. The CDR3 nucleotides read TGTGCCAGCACCCGATGGATTTCCGGAAACACCATATATTTT.

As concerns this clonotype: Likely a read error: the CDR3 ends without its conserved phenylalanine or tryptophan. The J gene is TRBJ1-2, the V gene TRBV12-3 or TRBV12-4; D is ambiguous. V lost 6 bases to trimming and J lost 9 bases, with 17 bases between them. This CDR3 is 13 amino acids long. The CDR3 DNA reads TGTGCCAGCAGACCCCCAGGAATGTTTAGCTACACCATC. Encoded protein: CASRPPGMFSYTI.

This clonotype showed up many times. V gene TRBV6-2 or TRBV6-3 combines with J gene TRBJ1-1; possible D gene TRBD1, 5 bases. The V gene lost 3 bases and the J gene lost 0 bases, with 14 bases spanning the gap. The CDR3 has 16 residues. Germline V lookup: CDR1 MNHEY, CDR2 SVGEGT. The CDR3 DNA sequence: TGTGCCAGCAGTTATTCGGGGACGGACCTGAACACTGAAGCTTTCTTT. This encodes CASSYSGTDLNTEAFF.

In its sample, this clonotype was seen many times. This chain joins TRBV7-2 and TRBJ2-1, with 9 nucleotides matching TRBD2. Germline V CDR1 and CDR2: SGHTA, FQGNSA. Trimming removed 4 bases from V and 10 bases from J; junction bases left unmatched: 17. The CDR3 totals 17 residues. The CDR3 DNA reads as TGTGCCAGCAGCTCCGAAAACAGGGTCAGGCTAGCGGGGGAGCAGTTCTTC. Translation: CASSSENRVRLAGEQFF.

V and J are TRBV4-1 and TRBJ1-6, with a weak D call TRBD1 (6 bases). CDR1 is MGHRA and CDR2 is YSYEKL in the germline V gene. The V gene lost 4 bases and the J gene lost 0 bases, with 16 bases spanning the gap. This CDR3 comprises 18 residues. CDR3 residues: CASSPRDTVNSYNSPLHF. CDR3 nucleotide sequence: TGCGCCAGCAGCCCCCGGGACACCGTTAACTCCTATAATTCACCCCTCCACTTT.

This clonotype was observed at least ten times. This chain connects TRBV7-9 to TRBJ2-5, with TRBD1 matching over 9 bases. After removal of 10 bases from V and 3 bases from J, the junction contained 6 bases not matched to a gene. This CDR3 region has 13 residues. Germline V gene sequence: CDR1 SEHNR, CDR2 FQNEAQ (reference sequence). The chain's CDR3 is CAIGTGTKETQYF. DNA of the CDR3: TGTGCCATCGGGACAGGGACGAAAGAGACCCAGTACTTC.

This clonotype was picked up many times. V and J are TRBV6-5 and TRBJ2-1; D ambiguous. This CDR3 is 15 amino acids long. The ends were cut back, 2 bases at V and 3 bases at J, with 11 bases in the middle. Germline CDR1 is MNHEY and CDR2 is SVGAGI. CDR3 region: CASSYRPSIYNEQFF. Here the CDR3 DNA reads TGTGCCAGCAGTTACAGACCATCCATCTACAATGAGCAGTTCTTC.

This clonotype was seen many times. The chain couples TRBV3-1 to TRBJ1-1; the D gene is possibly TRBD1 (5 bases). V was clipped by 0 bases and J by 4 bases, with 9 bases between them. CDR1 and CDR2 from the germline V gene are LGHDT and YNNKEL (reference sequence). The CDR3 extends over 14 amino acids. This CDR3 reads CASSQDLGGTEAFF. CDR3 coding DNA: TGTGCCAGCAGCCAAGATCTCGGGGGCACTGAAGCTTTCTTT. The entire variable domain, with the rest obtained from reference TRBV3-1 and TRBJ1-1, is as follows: DTAVSQTPKYLVTQMGNDKSIKCEQNLGHDTMYWYKQDSKKFLKIMFSYNNKELIINETVPNRFSPKSPDKAHLNLHINSLELGDSAVYFCASSQDLGGTEAFFGQGTRLTVV.

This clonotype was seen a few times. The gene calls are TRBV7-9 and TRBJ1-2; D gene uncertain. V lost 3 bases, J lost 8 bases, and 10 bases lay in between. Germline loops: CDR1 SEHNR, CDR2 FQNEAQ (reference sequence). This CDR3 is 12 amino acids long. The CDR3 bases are TGTGCCAGCAGCTTTGTGTTTGAAGGCTACACCTTC. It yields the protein CASSFVFEGYTF.

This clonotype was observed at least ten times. The CDR3 protein is CATMDQSSTDTQYF. In DNA form, the CDR3 reads TGCGCCACCATGGATCAGTCTAGCACAGATACGCAGTATTTT. The rearrangement links TRBV5-1 to TRBJ2-3; D is uncertain. The germline gives CDR1 SGHRS, CDR2 YFSETQ. CDR3 length equals 14 residues. Trimming took off 9 bases at V and 0 bases at J, with 14 bases between the two ends.

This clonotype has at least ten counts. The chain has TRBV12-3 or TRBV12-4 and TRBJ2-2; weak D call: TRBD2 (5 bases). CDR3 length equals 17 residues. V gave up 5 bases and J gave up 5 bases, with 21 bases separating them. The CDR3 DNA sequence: TGTGCCAGCAGTGCCCCTCGGGGTTCATTGTGGACCGGGGAGCTGTTTTTT. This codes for CASSAPRGSLWTGELFF.

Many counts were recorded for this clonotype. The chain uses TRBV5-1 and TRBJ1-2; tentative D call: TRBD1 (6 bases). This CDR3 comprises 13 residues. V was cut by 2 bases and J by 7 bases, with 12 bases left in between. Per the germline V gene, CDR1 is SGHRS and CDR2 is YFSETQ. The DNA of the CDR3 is TGCGCCAGCAGCTTAGTCCCCAGGGGTGGCTACACCTTC. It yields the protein CASSLVPRGGYTF.

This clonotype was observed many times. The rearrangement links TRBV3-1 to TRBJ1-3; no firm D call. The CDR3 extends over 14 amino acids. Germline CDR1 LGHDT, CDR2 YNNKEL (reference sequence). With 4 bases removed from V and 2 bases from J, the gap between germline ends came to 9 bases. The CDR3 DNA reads TGTGCCAGCAGCCCCAGCCCGACTGGAAACACCATATATTTT. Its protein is CASSPSPTGNTIYF.

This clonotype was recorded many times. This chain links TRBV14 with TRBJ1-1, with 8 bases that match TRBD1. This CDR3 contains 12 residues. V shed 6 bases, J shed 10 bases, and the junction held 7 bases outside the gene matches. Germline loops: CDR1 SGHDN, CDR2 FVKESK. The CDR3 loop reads CASSPDREGAFF. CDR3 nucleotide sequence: TGTGCCAGCAGTCCGGACAGGGAAGGAGCTTTCTTT.